Listed below are T cell receptor beta chains from one sample, sequenced in a study of T cell responses to AZD1222 COVID-19 vaccine. TCRdb keeps only in-frame clones here, not all; method: immunoSEQ multiplex PCR. The sample lists 95,000 to 150,000 clones, over 80% occurring once. This sample comprised peripheral blood, obtained on day 0 of AZD1222 vaccination. These receptors were collected from an adult in good health. Both conserved end residues are part of each CDR3. Each record gives: clone size, J gene, V gene, D gene, CDR3 protein, CDR3 DNA. A D gene is named only where the DNA matches it firmly. Size tells how often a clone was seen (once, few, many) or the class of an expanded clone, and some rows leave it out.

few | TRBJ2-7 | TRBV6-5 | NA | CASSYSRGYEQYF | TGTGCCAGCAGTTATTCGAGGGGCTACGAGCAGTACTTC
NA | TRBJ2-7 | TRBV7-9 | TRBD1 | CASIPTGTSDEQYF | TGTGCCAGCATCCCGACAGGGACGTCAGACGAGCAGTACTTC
once | TRBJ2-2 | TRBV10-3 | NA | CAISLEGGELFF | TGTGCCATCAGTCTAGAGGGCGGGGAGCTGTTTTTT
few | TRBJ1-1 | TRBV5-1 | NA | CASSLRGLSTEAFF | TGCGCCAGCAGCTTACGTGGGTTATCCACTGAAGCTTTCTTT
NA | TRBJ1-5 | TRBV21-1 | NA | CASSKEGGDRGNQPQHF | TGTGCCAGCAGCAAAGAAGGGGGGGACAGGGGCAATCAGCCCCAGCATTTT
NA | TRBJ2-1 | TRBV13 | TRBD2 | CASSLGGRAVNEQFF | TGTGCCAGCAGCCTCGGAGGGAGGGCCGTCAATGAGCAGTTCTTC
NA | TRBJ1-2 | TRBV11-2 | TRBD1 | CASSSPAGGNYGYTF | TGTGCCAGCAGCTCACCGGCAGGGGGGAATTATGGCTACACCTTC
few | TRBJ2-7 | TRBV2 | NA | CASTSAAYEQYF | TGTGCCAGCACCTCCGCAGCTTACGAGCAGTACTTC
NA | TRBJ2-6 | TRBV11-2 | TRBD2 | CASTRLAGGSGANVLTF | TGTGCCAGCACCAGACTAGCGGGGGGGTCTGGGGCCAACGTCCTGACTTTC
NA | TRBJ1-2 | TRBV6-2/TRBV6-3 | NA | CASSYGSSYGYTF | TGTGCCAGCAGTTATGGCTCAAGCTATGGCTACACCTTC
once | TRBJ2-2 | TRBV5-1 | NA | CANRRDFNTGELFF | TGCGCCAATCGAAGGGACTTTAACACCGGGGAGCTGTTTTTT
NA | TRBJ1-3 | TRBV5-1 | TRBD1 | CASSLNTGQSNTIYF | TGCGCCAGCAGCTTAAATACGGGACAGTCAAACACCATATATTTT
few | TRBJ2-3 | TRBV24-1 | NA | CATSDLGDSRSTTDTQYF | TGTGCCACCAGTGATTTGGGGGACTCAAGGTCCACCACAGATACGCAGTATTTT
NA | TRBJ1-6 | TRBV4-3 | NA | CASSQSMTGGSLLNSPLHF | TGCGCCAGCAGCCAATCGATGACGGGGGGGTCCCTCCTTAATTCACCCCTCCACTTT
once | TRBJ1-1 | TRBV12-3/TRBV12-4 | NA | CASSYGDTEAFF | TGTGCCAGCAGTTACGGGGACACTGAAGCTTTCTTT
NA | TRBJ2-5 | TRBV5-1 | TRBD2 | CASSWGTSGEETQYF | TGCGCCAGCAGCTGGGGGACTAGCGGGGAAGAGACCCAGTACTTC
once | TRBJ2-7 | TRBV28 | TRBD2 | CASSALRDYPMVAYEQYF | TGTGCCAGCAGCGCCTTAAGGGACTACCCGATGGTGGCCTACGAGCAGTACTTC
NA | TRBJ1-1 | TRBV15 | NA | CATSSPLDGNTEAFF | TGTGCCACCAGCAGTCCGCTGGACGGGAACACTGAAGCTTTCTTT
NA | TRBJ1-4 | TRBV28 | TRBD1 | CASRQTGGRTNEKLFF | TGTGCCAGCAGGCAAACAGGGGGGCGCACTAATGAAAAACTGTTTTTT
many | TRBJ1-2 | TRBV27 | NA | CASSKGILYGYTF | TGTGCCAGCAGTAAGGGTATCCTATATGGCTACACCTTC
NA | TRBJ2-3 | TRBV7-2 | TRBD2 | CASSFLAGTDTQYF | TGTGCCAGCAGCTTCCTAGCGGGCACAGATACGCAGTATTTT
NA | TRBJ1-5 | TRBV12-3/TRBV12-4 | TRBD1 | CASRQGDQPQHF | TGTGCCAGCAGACAGGGGGACCAGCCCCAGCATTTT
NA | TRBJ2-7 | TRBV29-1 | TRBD1 | CSVAGFSNRDSSYEQYF | TGCAGCGTTGCCGGATTCTCAAACCGGGACAGCTCCTACGAGCAGTACTTC
NA | TRBJ2-7 | TRBV15 | TRBD2 | CATSRLAGTYEQYF | TGTGCCACCAGCAGACTAGCGGGAACCTACGAGCAGTACTTC
NA | TRBJ2-1 | TRBV5-5 | NA | CASSFNGQEQFF | TGTGCCAGCAGTTTTAATGGACAGGAGCAGTTCTTC
NA | TRBJ1-1 | TRBV6-5 | NA | CASSFKGTEAFF | TGTGCCAGCAGCTTCAAAGGGACTGAAGCTTTCTTT
NA | TRBJ1-4 | TRBV5-1 | NA | CASSEPGNNNEKLFF | TGCGCCAGCAGCGAACCCGGTAACAATAATGAAAAACTGTTTTTT
once | TRBJ2-2 | TRBV30 | NA | CAWTRQNTGELFF | TGTGCCTGGACCCGCCAGAACACCGGGGAGCTGTTTTTT
few | TRBJ1-1 | TRBV10-3 | NA | CAISGTVSNWNTEAFF | TGTGCCATCAGTGGAACAGTATCAAACTGGAACACTGAAGCTTTCTTT